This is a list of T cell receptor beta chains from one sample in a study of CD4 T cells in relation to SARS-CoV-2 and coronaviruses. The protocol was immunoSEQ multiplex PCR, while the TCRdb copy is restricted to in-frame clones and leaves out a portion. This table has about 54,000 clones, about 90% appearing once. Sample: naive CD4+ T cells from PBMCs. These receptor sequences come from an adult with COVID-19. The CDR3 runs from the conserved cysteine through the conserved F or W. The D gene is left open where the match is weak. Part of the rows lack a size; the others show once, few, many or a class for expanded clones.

CDR3: CASSLGTSGGKQFF
DNA: TGTGCCAGCAGCTTAGGGACTAGCGGAGGGAAGCAGTTCTTC
V: TRBV7-3
D: TRBD2
size: few
J: TRBJ2-1

CDR3: CASSPTGSGNTIYF
DNA: TGTGCCAGCTCACCGACAGGCTCTGGAAACACCATATATTTT
V: TRBV18
D: -
size: -
J: TRBJ1-3

CDR3: CASSSNPREETQYF
DNA: TGTGCCAGCAGCTCCAACCCCCGAGAAGAGACCCAGTACTTC
V: TRBV5-4
D: -
size: -
J: TRBJ2-5

CDR3: CASSLAPQGGNTIYF
DNA: TGCGCCAGCAGCTTGGCCCCACAGGGAGGAAACACCATATATTTT
V: TRBV5-1
D: -
size: -
J: TRBJ1-3

CDR3: CASSYSRDNQPQHF
DNA: TGTGCCAGCAGTTACTCCAGGGACAATCAGCCCCAGCATTTT
V: TRBV6-5
D: -
size: -
J: TRBJ1-5

CDR3: CASSGLAGPSTDTQYF
DNA: TGTGCCAGTAGCGGTTTAGCAGGGCCTAGCACAGATACGCAGTATTTT
V: TRBV19
D: -
size: -
J: TRBJ2-3

CDR3: CASSNIFEGQRSVDGYTF
DNA: TGTGCCAGCAGCAACATATTTGAGGGACAGCGGTCTGTAGATGGCTACACCTTC
V: TRBV7-6
D: TRBD1
size: -
J: TRBJ1-2

CDR3: CATHDTTGRNIQYF
DNA: TGTGCCACCCATGATACGACAGGGAGAAACATTCAGTACTTC
V: TRBV28
D: TRBD1
size: -
J: TRBJ2-4

CDR3: CASSQGLAGGQAKNIQYF
DNA: TGCGCCAGCAGCCAGGGGCTAGCGGGAGGTCAAGCCAAAAACATTCAGTACTTC
V: TRBV4-1
D: TRBD2
size: -
J: TRBJ2-4

CDR3: CASSDPLHRGTNTEAFF
DNA: TGTGCCAGCAGTGACCCCCTCCACAGGGGCACGAACACTGAAGCTTTCTTT
V: TRBV2
D: TRBD1
size: few
J: TRBJ1-1

CDR3: CASSKQGDQPQHF
DNA: TGTGCCAGCAGTAAACAGGGGGACCAGCCCCAGCATTTT
V: TRBV25-1
D: TRBD1
size: -
J: TRBJ1-5

CDR3: CAWSAQGNTEAFF
DNA: TGTGCCTGGAGTGCACAGGGGAACACTGAAGCTTTCTTT
V: TRBV30
D: -
size: -
J: TRBJ1-1

CDR3: CASSFRDVHTDTQYF
DNA: TGTGCCAGCAGTTTTCGGGACGTCCACACAGATACGCAGTATTTT
V: TRBV27
D: -
size: -
J: TRBJ2-3

CDR3: CASSLFLAGERDTQYF
DNA: TGTGCCAGCAGCCTTTTTCTAGCGGGAGAAAGAGATACGCAGTATTTT
V: TRBV14
D: TRBD2
size: -
J: TRBJ2-3

CDR3: CASSLDRRPGTAQYF
DNA: TGTGCCAGCAGCCTAGACCGGCGACCGGGGACGGCCCAGTACTTC
V: TRBV7-9
D: -
size: -
J: TRBJ2-5

CDR3: CASLKGNSPLHF
DNA: TGTGCCAGCCTGAAAGGGAATTCACCCCTCCACTTT
V: TRBV7-2
D: -
size: -
J: TRBJ1-6

CDR3: CASSLGGRGRFYEQYF
DNA: TGTGCCAGCAGCTTAGGAGGGCGCGGGAGGTTCTACGAGCAGTACTTC
V: TRBV7-9
D: TRBD2
size: -
J: TRBJ2-7

CDR3: CASYYGGVNTGELFF
DNA: TGCGCCAGCTACTACGGGGGGGTGAACACCGGGGAGCTGTTTTTT
V: TRBV5-1
D: TRBD2
size: -
J: TRBJ2-2

CDR3: CASSQERSYEQYF
DNA: TGCGCCAGCAGCCAAGAGCGCTCCTACGAGCAGTACTTC
V: TRBV4-1
D: -
size: -
J: TRBJ2-7

CDR3: CASSSIGGDRGEQFF
DNA: TGTGCCAGCAGCTCTATAGGGGGAGACAGGGGCGAGCAGTTCTTC
V: TRBV7-9
D: TRBD1
size: -
J: TRBJ2-1

CDR3: CASRDEDTVEAFF
DNA: TGTGCCAGTAGAGACGAGGACACCGTAGAAGCTTTCTTT
V: TRBV28
D: -
size: -
J: TRBJ1-1

CDR3: CASSQGVGGTGELFF
DNA: TGTGCCAGCAGCCAAGGAGTAGGAGGCACCGGGGAGCTGTTTTTT
V: TRBV3-1/TRBV3-2
D: -
size: -
J: TRBJ2-2

CDR3: CASSPGEKLFF
DNA: TGTGCCAGCTCACCAGGTGAAAAACTGTTTTTT
V: TRBV18
D: -
size: -
J: TRBJ1-4

CDR3: CASSYKGGYEQYF
DNA: TGTGCCAGCAGTTACAAGGGTGGGTACGAGCAGTACTTC
V: TRBV6-5
D: -
size: -
J: TRBJ2-7

CDR3: CASSRTGAITDTQYF
DNA: TGCGCCAGCAGCCGAACAGGGGCAATCACAGATACGCAGTATTTT
V: TRBV5-1
D: TRBD1
size: -
J: TRBJ2-3

CDR3: CASSDRDPYNSPLHF
DNA: TGTGCCAGCAGCGACCGGGACCCGTATAATTCACCCCTCCACTTT
V: TRBV9
D: -
size: -
J: TRBJ1-6

CDR3: CASSLGQGGTGELFF
DNA: TGTGCCAGCAGCCTCGGACAGGGTGGCACCGGGGAGCTGTTTTTT
V: TRBV9
D: TRBD1
size: -
J: TRBJ2-2

CDR3: CASSMTGGVETQYF
DNA: TGTGCCAGTAGTATGACAGGGGGCGTAGAGACCCAGTACTTC
V: TRBV19
D: TRBD1
size: -
J: TRBJ2-5

CDR3: CASSPHPEAFF
DNA: TGTGCCAGCTCACCACACCCTGAAGCTTTCTTT
V: TRBV18
D: -
size: -
J: TRBJ1-1

CDR3: CASSLDQGGAFF
DNA: TGTGCCAGCAGTTTGGACCAGGGGGGAGCTTTCTTT
V: TRBV28
D: TRBD1
size: -
J: TRBJ1-1

CDR3: CAWSVPGRPRAGANVLTF
DNA: TGTGCCTGGAGTGTACCAGGGAGGCCCCGAGCTGGGGCCAACGTCCTGACTTTC
V: TRBV30
D: -
size: -
J: TRBJ2-6

CDR3: CASSLPSGQETQYF
DNA: TGTGCCAGCAGTCTCCCTTCCGGGCAAGAGACCCAGTACTTC
V: TRBV28
D: -
size: -
J: TRBJ2-5

CDR3: CASSQGGSTSYEQYF
DNA: TGTGCCAGCAGCCAAGGAGGCAGTACCTCCTACGAGCAGTACTTC
V: TRBV3-1/TRBV3-2
D: -
size: once
J: TRBJ2-7

CDR3: CATSRDAVSYGYTF
DNA: TGTGCCACCAGCAGAGATGCAGTCTCCTATGGCTACACCTTC
V: TRBV15
D: -
size: -
J: TRBJ1-2

CDR3: CASKEQGLGANVLTF
DNA: TGTGCCAGCAAAGAACAGGGGTTAGGGGCCAACGTCCTGACTTTC
V: TRBV2
D: TRBD1
size: -
J: TRBJ2-6

CDR3: CASSSPGGAGTNYNEQFF
DNA: TGTGCCAGCAGTTCGCCCGGGGGCGCCGGGACAAACTACAATGAGCAGTTCTTC
V: TRBV11-2
D: -
size: -
J: TRBJ2-1

CDR3: CASSPIAGQSQETQYF
DNA: TGTGCCAGCTCGCCAATCGCAGGACAGAGCCAAGAGACCCAGTACTTC
V: TRBV18
D: -
size: -
J: TRBJ2-5

CDR3: CSVGTSGGNEQFF
DNA: TGCAGCGTCGGGACTAGCGGGGGGAATGAGCAGTTCTTC
V: TRBV29-1
D: TRBD2
size: -
J: TRBJ2-1

CDR3: CASSLTRNYGYTF
DNA: TGTGCCAGCAGCTTAACCAGAAACTATGGCTACACCTTC
V: TRBV5-6
D: -
size: few
J: TRBJ1-2

CDR3: CASSVGDTQYF
DNA: TGTGCCAGCAGTGTAGGAGATACGCAGTATTTT
V: TRBV2
D: -
size: -
J: TRBJ2-3

CDR3: CASSIGGTISGELFF
DNA: TGTGCCAGTAGTATAGGGGGAACTATATCCGGGGAGCTGTTTTTT
V: TRBV19
D: -
size: -
J: TRBJ2-2

CDR3: CASSAQVEKFF
DNA: TGTGCCAGCAGTGCTCAAGTGGAGAAGTTCTTC
V: TRBV2
D: -
size: -
J: TRBJ2-1

CDR3: CASSLAIQGPTDTQYF
DNA: TGTGCCAGCAGCTTGGCCATCCAGGGTCCCACAGATACGCAGTATTTT
V: TRBV5-5
D: -
size: once
J: TRBJ2-3

CDR3: CASGRQPQHF
DNA: TGTGCCAGCGGTCGTCAGCCCCAGCATTTT
V: TRBV28
D: -
size: -
J: TRBJ1-5

CDR3: CASGSLGPGQKGTEAFF
DNA: TGTGCCAGTGGATCATTGGGCCCGGGACAGAAGGGCACTGAAGCTTTCTTT
V: TRBV19
D: TRBD1
size: -
J: TRBJ1-1

CDR3: CASSLGSARGVHEQFF
DNA: TGTGCCAGCAGCTTAGGCTCCGCCCGGGGAGTGCATGAGCAGTTCTTC
V: TRBV7-9
D: -
size: -
J: TRBJ2-1

CDR3: CAWADRGEQYF
DNA: TGTGCCTGGGCCGACAGGGGCGAGCAGTACTTC
V: TRBV30
D: TRBD1
size: -
J: TRBJ2-7

CDR3: CASSRNQETQYF
DNA: TGTGCCAGCAGTCGGAACCAAGAGACCCAGTACTTC
V: TRBV6-5
D: -
size: -
J: TRBJ2-5

CDR3: CASSPPGRWNEQFF
DNA: TGTGCCAGCAGCCCGCCGGGACGTTGGAATGAGCAGTTCTTC
V: TRBV3-1/TRBV3-2
D: -
size: -
J: TRBJ2-1

CDR3: CASSPHEEPIAKNIQYF
DNA: TGTGCCAGCAGCCCACACGAGGAGCCCATAGCCAAAAACATTCAGTACTTC
V: TRBV3-1/TRBV3-2
D: -
size: -
J: TRBJ2-4

CDR3: CASSSLMGQAYEQYF
DNA: TGTGCCAGCAGTTCTTTAATGGGACAGGCCTACGAGCAGTACTTC
V: TRBV6-5
D: TRBD1
size: -
J: TRBJ2-7

CDR3: CASSEGGASAEAFF
DNA: TGTGCCAGCAGTGAAGGGGGGGCGTCAGCTGAAGCTTTCTTT
V: TRBV2
D: -
size: once
J: TRBJ1-1

CDR3: CASSLVGETQYF
DNA: TGTGCCAGCAGCTTAGTAGGCGAGACCCAGTACTTC
V: TRBV7-9
D: -
size: -
J: TRBJ2-5

CDR3: CASSPRKEGVLTLNTEAFF
DNA: TGTGCCAGCAGCCCACGTAAGGAGGGGGTCCTAACTTTGAACACTGAAGCTTTCTTT
V: TRBV7-9
D: -
size: -
J: TRBJ1-1

CDR3: CASRAGTANTGELFF
DNA: TGCGCCAGCAGAGCCGGGACTGCGAACACCGGGGAGCTGTTTTTT
V: TRBV10-2
D: -
size: -
J: TRBJ2-2

CDR3: CASSSQGISGNTIYF
DNA: TGTGCCAGCAGCTCACAGGGAATCTCTGGAAACACCATATATTTT
V: TRBV11-2
D: -
size: -
J: TRBJ1-3